This T cell receptor beta chain was obtained from a study of T-cell memory formation after mild COVID-19. MiXCR, run by TCRdb on the 5' RACE reads, gives a single entry per CDR3 protein. The sample includes hundreds of thousands of distinct CDR3 sequences, about a sixth of them seen just once. Regarding the study as a whole: Some responding clones appeared in pre-infection memory, suggesting cross-reactive memory joined.

CDR3 length: 11 amino acids. From germline, CDR1 is DFQATT and CDR2 SNEGSKA (reference sequence). Details on this clonotype: Its specificity is not known.

The receptor comes from an adult woman who had mild COVID-19 (a few samples of this study predate the infection). Cell type and time point are not known. V gene TRBV20-1 combines with J gene TRBJ2-7, with unresolved D. The sample was PBMCs or a T cell subset sorted from them (not recorded which). In nucleotides, the CDR3 is TGCAGGGTGGGCCTACGAAACGAGCAGTACTTC. This encodes CRVGLRNEQYF.